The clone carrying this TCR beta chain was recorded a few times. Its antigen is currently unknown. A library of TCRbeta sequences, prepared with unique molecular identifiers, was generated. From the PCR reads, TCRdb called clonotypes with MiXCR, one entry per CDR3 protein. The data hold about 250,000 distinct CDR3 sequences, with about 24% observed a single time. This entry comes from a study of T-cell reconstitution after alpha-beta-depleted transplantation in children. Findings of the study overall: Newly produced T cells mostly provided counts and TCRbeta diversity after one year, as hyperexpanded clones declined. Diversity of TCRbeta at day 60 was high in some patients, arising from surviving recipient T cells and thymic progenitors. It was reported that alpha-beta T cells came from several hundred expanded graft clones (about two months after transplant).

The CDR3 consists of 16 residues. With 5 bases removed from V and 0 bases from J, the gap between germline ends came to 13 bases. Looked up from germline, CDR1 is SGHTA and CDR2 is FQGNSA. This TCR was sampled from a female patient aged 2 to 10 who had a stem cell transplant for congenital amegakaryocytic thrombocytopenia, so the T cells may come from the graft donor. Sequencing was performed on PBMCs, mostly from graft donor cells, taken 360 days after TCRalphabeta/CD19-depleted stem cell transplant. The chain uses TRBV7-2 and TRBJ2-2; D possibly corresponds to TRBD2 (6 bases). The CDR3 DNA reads TGTGCCAGCAGCGTTTTTAGCGGCGCGAACACCGGGGAGCTGTTTTTT. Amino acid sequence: CASSVFSGANTGELFF.